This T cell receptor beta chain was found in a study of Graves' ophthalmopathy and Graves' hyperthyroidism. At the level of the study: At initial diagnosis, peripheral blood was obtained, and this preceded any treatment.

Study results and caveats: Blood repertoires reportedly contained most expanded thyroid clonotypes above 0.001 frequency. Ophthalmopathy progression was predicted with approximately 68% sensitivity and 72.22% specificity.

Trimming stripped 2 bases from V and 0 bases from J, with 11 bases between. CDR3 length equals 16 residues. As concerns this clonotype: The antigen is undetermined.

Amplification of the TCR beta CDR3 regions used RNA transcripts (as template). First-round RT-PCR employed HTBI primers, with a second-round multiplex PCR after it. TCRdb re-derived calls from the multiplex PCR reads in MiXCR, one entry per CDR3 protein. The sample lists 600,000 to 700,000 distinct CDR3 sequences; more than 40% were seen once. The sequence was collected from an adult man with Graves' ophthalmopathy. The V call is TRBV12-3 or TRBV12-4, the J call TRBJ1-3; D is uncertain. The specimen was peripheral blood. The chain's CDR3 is CASSLPGAYSGNTIYF. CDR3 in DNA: TGTGCCAGCAGTTTACCGGGAGCTTACTCTGGAAACACCATATATTTT.